What follows are 26 T cell receptor beta chains derived from one specimen sequenced in a study of blood T cells in healthy people across ages. Next came a second PCR, run for roughly 6 to 11 cycles, which used a sample-barcoded 5' primer along with a J-beta primer mix. MiXCR, applied by TCRdb to the 5' RACE reads, yields one record per CDR3 protein. Of around 990,000 distinct CDR3 sequences in the sample, less than 25% are singletons; the top ten hold 0.65% to 0.95%. These same data were also listed under a study on T cells of mothers and their children.

The specimen was blood. The receptors come from a girl aged 2-15 years in good health.

This clonotype was observed a handful of times. This sequence joins TRBV2 and TRBJ2-3, with D perhaps TRBD1 (7 bases). CDR3 length equals 14 residues. Per the germline V gene, CDR1 is SNHLY and CDR2 is FYNNEI. V was trimmed by 11 bases and J by 4 bases, leaving 19 bases between them. The DNA of the CDR3 is TGTGCCGGGCGGGGACAGCTAATTGCAGATACGCAGTATTTT. Protein sequence: CAGRGQLIADTQYF.

CDR3 nucleotide sequence: TGTGCCACAAGTGCGGGACAGGGGATGGGTGAGACCCAGTACTTC. Amino acid sequence: CATSAGQGMGETQYF. This sequence joins TRBV15 and TRBJ2-1, with 10 bases that match TRBD1. The tail of the sequence fits TRBJ2-5 better, so the J call may be wrong. The CDR3 extends over 15 amino acids. Germline V gene sequence: CDR1 LNHNV, CDR2 YYDKDF (reference sequence).

This chain links TRBV12-5 with TRBJ2-7, with a possible D match to TRBD1 (6 bases). This CDR3 is built from 15 residues. Trimming stripped 7 bases from V and 0 bases from J, with 16 bases between. From germline, CDR1 is LGHNT and CDR2 FRNRAP. CDR3 in amino acids: CASARFRGSSYEQYF. The CDR3 DNA reads TGTGCTAGTGCCCGTTTCAGGGGAAGCTCCTACGAGCAGTACTTC.

This clonotype was seen a few times. The chain uses TRBV6-5 and TRBJ2-5; TRBD1 matches 8 bases. The closer fit of TRBJ2-7 to the DNA end suggests the J call may be wrong. The length of the CDR3 is 15 residues. From germline, CDR1 is MNHEY and CDR2 SVGAGI. The CDR3 region has the DNA TGTGCCAGCAGCTCTCCGGGACAGGATGGCCACGAGCAGTACTTC. Translated: CASSSPGQDGHEQYF.

The V and J genes are TRBV19 and TRBJ1-4; 7 bases agree with TRBD1. The CDR3 is made up of 19 amino acids. The germline gives CDR1 LNHDA, CDR2 SQIVND (reference sequence). V lost 4 bases and J lost 5; bases outside the gene matches: 19. The DNA for the CDR3 is TGTGCCAGTAGTACACCGACCGGGACAGTAAGCCCCAGCAATGAAAAACTGTTTTTT. Its protein is CASSTPTGTVSPSNEKLFF.

This clonotype was found a few times. The gene calls are TRBV7-9 and TRBJ2-5, with D unclear. The last part of the DNA fits TRBJ2-7 better; the J call may be wrong. CDR3 size: 13 residues. Germline V gene sequence: CDR1 SEHNR, CDR2 FQNEAQ (reference sequence). The CDR3 coding sequence is TGTGCCAGCAGCTCCCGCGCCCACTACGAGCAGTACTTC. Its translation is CASSSRAHYEQYF.

A few counts support this clonotype. The chain couples TRBV5-1 to TRBJ2-1, with 11 nucleotides matching TRBD2. Germline V gene data show CDR1 as SGHRS and CDR2 as YFSETQ. The CDR3 length is 15 residues. The V gene end was trimmed by 0 bases and the J gene end by 7 bases; junction bases not matched to a gene: 3. The CDR3 loop reads CASSLGSGRANEQFF. As DNA, the CDR3 is TGCGCCAGCAGCTTGGGTAGCGGGAGGGCGAATGAGCAGTTCTTC. Variable domain in full (rest from reference TRBV5-1 and TRBJ2-1): KAGVTQTPRYLIKTRGQQVTLSCSPISGHRSVSWYQQTPGQGLQFLFEYFSETQRNKGNFPGRFSGRQFSNSRSEMNVSTLELGDSALYLCASSLGSGRANEQFFGPGTRLTVL.

This clonotype has a handful of counts. The chain recombines TRBV5-1 with TRBJ2-1, with TRBD2 matching 8 bases. The trim removed 2 bases at V and 6 bases at J, leaving 10 bases unmatched. Looked up from germline, CDR1 is SGHRS and CDR2 is YFSETQ. This CDR3 is 16 amino acids long. The CDR3 nucleotides are TGCGCCAGCAGCTTTTCCGGGGTAGCGGGAAGCAATGAGCAGTTCTTC. Residues: CASSFSGVAGSNEQFF.

This sequence joins TRBV20-1 and TRBJ2-7; 9 bases agree with TRBD1. The V gene end was trimmed by 1 base and the J gene end by 4 bases; junction bases not matched to a gene: 5. There are 14 residues in the CDR3. The germline CDR1 and CDR2 sequences are DFQATT and SNEGSKA (reference sequence). CDR3 DNA: TGCAGTGCTAGAGGGACAGGGGAAAGGTACGAGCAGTACTTC. Protein product: CSARGTGERYEQYF.

This clonotype has just one count. This rearrangement joins TRBV7-2 to TRBJ2-5; D unclear. The J call may be incorrect, as the DNA end agrees better with TRBJ2-7. CDR1 and CDR2 (germline): SGHTA, FQGNSA. The CDR3 is made up of 14 amino acids. The CDR3 DNA reads as TGTGCCAGCAGCCCTGCAGCGTTAACCTACGAGCAGTACTTC. Protein: CASSPAALTYEQYF.

About this clonotype itself: Germline is not matched at one junction end, which may reflect a read error. The chain couples TRBV11-2 to TRBJ2-1; tentatively, D is TRBD2 (6 bases). The germline V gene has CDR1 SGHAT and CDR2 FQNNGV. This CDR3 comprises 14 residues. This CDR3 reads CASRLAATYNEQFF. The CDR3 bases are TGTGCCAGCAGATTAGCGGCAACCTACAATGAGCAGTTCTTC.

The J gene is TRBJ1-1, the V gene TRBV2; a weak D match, TRBD1 (5 bases). The germline V and J ends were trimmed by 3 bases and 8 bases, with 10 bases remaining between them. The CDR3 length is 12 residues. CDR1 is SNHLY and CDR2 is FYNNEI in the germline V gene. Here the CDR3 DNA reads TGTGCCAGCAGTGACAGGGTCGTGGAAGCTTTCTTT. Encoded protein: CASSDRVVEAFF.

Here the CDR3 reads CASSLDGGALETQYF. CDR3 sequence (DNA): TGTGCCAGCAGCTTAGACGGGGGGGCCTTAGAGACCCAGTACTTC. V and J are TRBV7-2 and TRBJ2-5; 8 bases map to TRBD2. V lost 1 base to trimming and J lost 4 bases; unmatched junction nucleotides: 5. The CDR3 consists of 15 residues. CDR1 SGHTA and CDR2 FQGNSA come from the germline V gene.

The CDR3 nucleotides are TGTGCCAGCAGTGTCCCGATGCCCTACGAGCAGTACTTC. This gives the protein CASSVPMPYEQYF. The chain recombines TRBV6-1 with TRBJ2-7; D is unresolved. Germline CDR1 and CDR2: MNHNS and SASEGT. The CDR3 loop spans 13 amino acids. The ends were cut back, 4 bases at V and 2 bases at J, with 9 bases in the middle.

The sample holds a few counts of this clonotype. The V and J genes are TRBV3-1 and TRBJ2-6; a weak D match, TRBD2 (6 bases). The CDR3 contains 16 residues. Germline CDR1 is LGHDT and CDR2 is YNNKEL (reference sequence). The V end was cut by 0 bases, the J end by 6 bases, with 12 bases between. The CDR3 sequence: CASSQDKGGSANVLTF. CDR3 nucleotide sequence: TGTGCCAGCAGCCAAGATAAAGGAGGGTCGGCCAACGTCCTGACTTTC.

The chain combines TRBV2 with TRBJ2-7; no definite D call. Germline-derived CDR1 and CDR2 are SNHLY and FYNNEI. Trimming took off 7 bases at V and 0 bases at J, with 22 bases between the two ends. The CDR3 has 17 amino acids. The DNA for the CDR3 is TGTGCCAGCACCTACCCCAGTGGAGTGTTGAGCTCCTACGAGCAGTACTTC. Its protein is CASTYPSGVLSSYEQYF.

This chain links TRBV14 with TRBJ2-7; 11 bases line up with TRBD2. The CDR3 spans 15 residues. CDR1 is SGHDN, CDR2 FVKESK, per germline. Losses at the gene ends were 6 bases for V and 2 bases for J; bases not matched to a gene: 6. CDR3 nucleotide sequence: TGTGCCAGCAGTCTACGACTAGCGGGGACCTACGAGCAGTACTTC. Its protein is CASSLRLAGTYEQYF.

The chain is built from TRBV4-3 and TRBJ2-2; the match to TRBD1 covers 7 bases. Per germline, CDR1 LGHNA and CDR2 YSLEER. This CDR3 contains 18 residues. J was trimmed by 2 bases and V by 2 bases; bases with no gene match: 11. CDR3 loop: CASSQWPGTVHNTGELFF. CDR3 DNA sequence: TGCGCCAGCAGCCAATGGCCCGGGACAGTACACAACACCGGGGAGCTGTTTTTT.

The chain employs TRBV7-8 and TRBJ1-1; possible D gene TRBD1, 6 bases. This CDR3 is 13 amino acids long. V gave up 10 bases and J gave up 4 bases, with 16 bases separating them. The V gene's germline CDR1 is SGHVS and CDR2 FQNEAQ. The CDR3 loop is CATKNGGLTEAFF. In DNA form, the CDR3 reads TGTGCCACCAAAAACGGGGGGCTCACTGAAGCTTTCTTT. The full variable domain, its missing parts supplied by reference TRBV7-8 and TRBJ1-1, is GAGVSQSPRYKVAKRGQDVALRCDPISGHVSLFWYQQALGQGPEFLTYFQNEAQLDKSGLPSDRFFAERPEGSVSTLKIQRTQQEDSAVYLCATKNGGLTEAFFGQGTRLTVV.

V is TRBV19 and J is TRBJ1-2, with 7 bases aligning to TRBD1. The germline V gene has CDR1 LNHDA and CDR2 SQIVND (reference sequence). After removal of 4 bases from V and 8 bases from J, the junction contained 7 bases not matched to a gene. The CDR3 totals 13 residues. The CDR3 here is CASSRTGAMGYTF. CDR3 in DNA: TGTGCCAGTAGTAGGACAGGAGCTATGGGCTACACCTTC.

This clonotype was observed a handful of times. This chain joins TRBV5-1 and TRBJ2-3; tentatively, D is TRBD2 (7 bases). The CDR3 has 14 residues. Germline CDR1 and CDR2: SGHRS and YFSETQ. V lost 9 bases, J lost 6 bases, and 20 bases lay in between. The CDR3 spells CATKGGLQLDTQYF. CDR3 sequence (DNA): TGCGCCACCAAGGGGGGGCTACAGTTGGATACGCAGTATTTT.

A single count supports this clonotype. The chain recombines TRBV20-1 with TRBJ2-3, with 12 bases identical to TRBD2. The CDR3 is 15 residues long. Germline CDR1 DFQATT, CDR2 SNEGSKA (reference sequence). V trimming: 3 bases; J trimming: 6 bases; junction bases outside the gene matches: 7. The DNA for the CDR3 is TGCAGTGCTAGCGGACTAGCGGGGCTTGCTGATACGCAGTATTTT. It translates to CSASGLAGLADTQYF.

V usage is TRBV10-3 and J usage is TRBJ2-2, with D unclear. Germline CDR1 reads ENHRY; CDR2 reads SYGVKD. CDR3 length equals 14 residues. Trimming removed 2 bases at V and 1 base at J, with 5 bases between. The CDR3 region has the DNA TGTGCCATCAGTGAGCGGGTGAACACCGGGGAGCTGTTTTTT. Amino acids: CAISERVNTGELFF.

The CDR3 here is CSVVGTGGSEQYF. The CDR3 DNA follows: TGCAGCGTTGTCGGGACAGGGGGTTCCGAGCAGTACTTC. The chain joins TRBV29-1 to TRBJ2-1, with 11 bases aligning to TRBD1. The better agreement between TRBJ2-7 and the DNA end casts doubt on the J call. This CDR3 contains 13 residues. CDR1 and CDR2 (germline): SQVTM, ANQGSEA.

In its sample, this clonotype was seen a few times. The chain uses TRBV4-1 and TRBJ2-5; 7 nucleotides agree with TRBD2. The end of the DNA fits TRBJ2-1 better, so the J call may be wrong. Germline CDR1 MGHRA, CDR2 YSYEKL. The CDR3 length is 20 residues. As DNA, the CDR3 is TGCGCCAGCAGCCAAGAGGGGACTACCGCCCCGATTTTGCTCTACAATGAGCAGTTCTTC. Protein product: CASSQEGTTAPILLYNEQFF.

This clonotype was detected only a few times. The V and J genes are TRBV9 and TRBJ2-3; D possibly corresponds to TRBD2 (6 bases). With 3 bases removed from V and 3 bases from J, the gap between germline ends came to 17 bases. Looked up from germline, CDR1 is SGDLS and CDR2 is YYNGEE. CDR3 length: 16 amino acids. CDR3 region: CASSAAGGITTDTQYF. In DNA, the CDR3 is TGTGCCAGCAGCGCCGCCGGGGGTATCACGACAGATACGCAGTATTTT.